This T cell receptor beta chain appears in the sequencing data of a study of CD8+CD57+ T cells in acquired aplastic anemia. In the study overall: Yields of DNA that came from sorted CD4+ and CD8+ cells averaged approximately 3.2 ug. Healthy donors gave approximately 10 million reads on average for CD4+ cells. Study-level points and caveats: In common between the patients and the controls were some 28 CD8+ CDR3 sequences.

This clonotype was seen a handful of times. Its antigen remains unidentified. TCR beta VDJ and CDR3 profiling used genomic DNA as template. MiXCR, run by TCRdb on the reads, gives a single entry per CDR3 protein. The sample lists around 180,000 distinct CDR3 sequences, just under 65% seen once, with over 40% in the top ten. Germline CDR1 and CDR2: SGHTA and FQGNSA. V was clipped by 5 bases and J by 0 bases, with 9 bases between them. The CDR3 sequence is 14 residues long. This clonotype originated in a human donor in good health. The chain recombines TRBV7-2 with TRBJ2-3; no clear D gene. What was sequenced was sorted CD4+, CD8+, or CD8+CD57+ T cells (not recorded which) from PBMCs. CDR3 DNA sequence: TGTGCCAGCAGCGGCGAGCAGAGCACAGATACGCAGTATTTT. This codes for CASSGEQSTDTQYF.